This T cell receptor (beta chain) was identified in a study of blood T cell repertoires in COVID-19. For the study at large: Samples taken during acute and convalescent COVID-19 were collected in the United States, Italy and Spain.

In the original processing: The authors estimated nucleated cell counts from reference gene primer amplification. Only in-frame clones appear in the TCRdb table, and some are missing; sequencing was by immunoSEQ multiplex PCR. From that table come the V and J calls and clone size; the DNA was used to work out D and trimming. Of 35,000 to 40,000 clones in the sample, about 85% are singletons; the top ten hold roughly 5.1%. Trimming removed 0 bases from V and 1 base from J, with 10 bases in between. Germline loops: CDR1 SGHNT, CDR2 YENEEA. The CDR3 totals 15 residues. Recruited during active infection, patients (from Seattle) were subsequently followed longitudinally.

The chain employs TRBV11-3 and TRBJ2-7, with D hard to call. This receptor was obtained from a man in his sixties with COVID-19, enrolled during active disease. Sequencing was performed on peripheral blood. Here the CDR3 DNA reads TGTGCCAGCAGCTTAGATTATGGTCGGTCCTACGAGCAGTACTTC. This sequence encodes CASSLDYGRSYEQYF.